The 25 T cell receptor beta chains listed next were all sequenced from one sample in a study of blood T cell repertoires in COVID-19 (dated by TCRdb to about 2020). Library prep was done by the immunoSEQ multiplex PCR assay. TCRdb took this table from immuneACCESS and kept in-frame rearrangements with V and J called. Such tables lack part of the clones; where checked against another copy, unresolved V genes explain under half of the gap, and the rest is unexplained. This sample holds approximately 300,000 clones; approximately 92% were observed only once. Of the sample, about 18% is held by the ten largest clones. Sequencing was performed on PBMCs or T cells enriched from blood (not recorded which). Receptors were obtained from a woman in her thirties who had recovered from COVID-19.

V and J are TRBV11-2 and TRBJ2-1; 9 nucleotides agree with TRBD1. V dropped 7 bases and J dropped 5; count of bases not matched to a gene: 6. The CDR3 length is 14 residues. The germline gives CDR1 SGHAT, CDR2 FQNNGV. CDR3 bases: TGTGCCAGCAAGAGTGGGACAGGGAACAATGAGCAGTTCTTC. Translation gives CASKSGTGNNEQFF. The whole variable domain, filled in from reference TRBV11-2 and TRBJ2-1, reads EAGVAQSPRYKIIEKRQSVAFWCNPISGHATLYWYQQILGQGPKLLIQFQNNGVVDDSQLPKDRFSAERLKGVDSTLKIQPAKLEDSAVYLCASKSGTGNNEQFFGPGTRLTVL.

CDR3 coding DNA: TGCGCCAGCAGCCAACCGGGACAATTGAACACTGAAGCTTTCTTT. Translation: CASSQPGQLNTEAFF. The chain recombines TRBV5-1 with TRBJ1-1; tentative D call: TRBD1 (6 bases). Germline loops: CDR1 SGHRS, CDR2 YFSETQ. Trimming cost V 4 bases and J 0 bases, with 13 bases left between them. The CDR3 totals 15 residues.

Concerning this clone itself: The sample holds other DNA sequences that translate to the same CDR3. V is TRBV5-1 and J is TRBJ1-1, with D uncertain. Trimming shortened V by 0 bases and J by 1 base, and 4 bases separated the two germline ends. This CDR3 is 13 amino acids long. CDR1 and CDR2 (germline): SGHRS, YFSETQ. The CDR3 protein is CASSLGGNTEAFF. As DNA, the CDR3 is TGCGCCAGCAGCTTGGGCGGGAACACTGAAGCTTTCTTT.

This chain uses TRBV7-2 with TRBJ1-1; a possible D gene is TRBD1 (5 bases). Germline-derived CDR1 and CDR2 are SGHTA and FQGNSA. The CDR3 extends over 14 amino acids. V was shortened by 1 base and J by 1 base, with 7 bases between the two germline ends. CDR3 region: CASSLGGGNTEAFF. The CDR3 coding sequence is TGTGCCAGCAGCTTAGGGGGCGGGAACACTGAAGCTTTCTTT.

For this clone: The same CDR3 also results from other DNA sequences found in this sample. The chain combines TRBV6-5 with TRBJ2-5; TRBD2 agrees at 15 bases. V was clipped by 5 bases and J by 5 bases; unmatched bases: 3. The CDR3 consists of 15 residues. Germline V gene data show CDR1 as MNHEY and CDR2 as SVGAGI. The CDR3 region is CASSTGLAGGETQYF. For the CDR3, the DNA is TGTGCCAGCAGTACCGGACTAGCGGGAGGGGAGACCCAGTACTTC.

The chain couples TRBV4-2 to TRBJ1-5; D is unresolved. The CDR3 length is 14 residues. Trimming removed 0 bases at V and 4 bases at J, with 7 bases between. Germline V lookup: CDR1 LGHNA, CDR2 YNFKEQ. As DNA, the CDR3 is TGTGCCAGCAGCCAAGATGGCAGAAATCAGCCCCAGCATTTT. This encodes CASSQDGRNQPQHF.

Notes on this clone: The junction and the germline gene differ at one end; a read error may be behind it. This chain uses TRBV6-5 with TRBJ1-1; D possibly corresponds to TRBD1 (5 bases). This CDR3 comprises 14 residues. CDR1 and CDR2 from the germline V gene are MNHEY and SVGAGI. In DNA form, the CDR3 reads TGTGCCAGCAGCCCACCGGGATGGGGGGATGAAACTTTCTTT. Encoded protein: CASSPPGWGDETFF.

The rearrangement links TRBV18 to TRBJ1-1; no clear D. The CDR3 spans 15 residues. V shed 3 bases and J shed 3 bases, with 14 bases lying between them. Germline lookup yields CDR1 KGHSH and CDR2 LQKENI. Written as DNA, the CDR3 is TGTGCCAGCTCACCGATCCGGGGTAAGGACACTGAAGCTTTCTTT. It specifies CASSPIRGKDTEAFF. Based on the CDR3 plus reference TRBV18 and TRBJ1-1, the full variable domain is NAGVMQNPRHLVRRRGQEARLRCSPMKGHSHVYWYRQLPEEGLKFMVYLQKENIIDESGMPKERFSAEFPKEGPSILRIQQVVRGDSAAYFCASSPIRGKDTEAFFGQGTRLTVV.

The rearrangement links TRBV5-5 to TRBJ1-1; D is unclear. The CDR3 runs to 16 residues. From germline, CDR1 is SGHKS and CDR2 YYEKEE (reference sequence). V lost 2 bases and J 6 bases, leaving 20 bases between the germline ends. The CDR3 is CASSFREQIPGAEAFF. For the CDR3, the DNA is TGTGCCAGCAGCTTTCGGGAACAGATCCCGGGCGCTGAAGCTTTCTTT.

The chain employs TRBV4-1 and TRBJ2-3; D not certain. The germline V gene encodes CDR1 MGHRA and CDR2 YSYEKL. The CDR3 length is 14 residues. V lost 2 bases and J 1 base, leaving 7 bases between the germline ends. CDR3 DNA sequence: TGCGCCAGCAGCCAAATGCAGGGCACAGATACGCAGTATTTT. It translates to CASSQMQGTDTQYF.

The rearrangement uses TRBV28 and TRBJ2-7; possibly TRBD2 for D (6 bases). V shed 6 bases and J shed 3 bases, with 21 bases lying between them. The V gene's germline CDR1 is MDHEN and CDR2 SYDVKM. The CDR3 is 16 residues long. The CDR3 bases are TGTGCCAGCAGCCTTCCTCCCCCCGGGACTCACTACGAGCAGTACTTC. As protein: CASSLPPPGTHYEQYF.

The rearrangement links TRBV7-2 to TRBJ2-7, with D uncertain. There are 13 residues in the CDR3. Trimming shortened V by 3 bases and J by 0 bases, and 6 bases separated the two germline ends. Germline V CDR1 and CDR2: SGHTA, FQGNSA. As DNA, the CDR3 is TGTGCCAGCAGCTTGGCATCCTCCTACGAGCAGTACTTC. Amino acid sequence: CASSLASSYEQYF.

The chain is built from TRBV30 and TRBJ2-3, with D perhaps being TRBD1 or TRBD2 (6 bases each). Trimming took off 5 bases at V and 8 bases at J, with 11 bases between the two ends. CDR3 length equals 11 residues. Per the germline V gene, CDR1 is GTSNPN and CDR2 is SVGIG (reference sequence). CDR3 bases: TGTGCCTGGGGGGGGCAGGTTACGCAGTATTTT. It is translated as CAWGGQVTQYF.

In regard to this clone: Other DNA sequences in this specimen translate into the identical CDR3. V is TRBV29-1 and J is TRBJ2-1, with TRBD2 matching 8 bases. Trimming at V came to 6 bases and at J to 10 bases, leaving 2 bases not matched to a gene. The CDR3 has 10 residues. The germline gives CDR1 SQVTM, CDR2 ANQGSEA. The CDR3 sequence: CSVRLAEQFF. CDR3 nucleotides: TGCAGCGTAAGACTAGCGGAGCAGTTCTTC.

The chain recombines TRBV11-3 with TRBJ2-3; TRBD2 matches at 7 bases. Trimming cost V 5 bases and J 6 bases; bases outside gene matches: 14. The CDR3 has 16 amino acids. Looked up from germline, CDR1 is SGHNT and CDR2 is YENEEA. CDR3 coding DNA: TGTGCCAGCAGCAGAGGACTAGACCCCCGGGTGGATACGCAGTATTTT. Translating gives CASSRGLDPRVDTQYF.

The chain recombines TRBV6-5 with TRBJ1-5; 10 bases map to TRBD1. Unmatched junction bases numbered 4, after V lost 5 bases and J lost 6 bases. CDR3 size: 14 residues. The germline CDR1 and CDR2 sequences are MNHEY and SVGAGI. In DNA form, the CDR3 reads TGTGCCAGCAGTCCGACAGGGGGCGGTCAGCCCCAGCATTTT. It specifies CASSPTGGGQPQHF.

The CDR3, as DNA: TGCAGCGTTGATAAAGGCCGTCCTCGGGTGGCCCAGTACTTC. This translates into CSVDKGRPRVAQYF. The rearrangement joins TRBV29-1 to TRBJ2-5; D not resolved. This CDR3 is 14 amino acids long. The germline gives CDR1 SQVTM, CDR2 ANQGSEA. The ends were cut back, 3 bases at V and 9 bases at J, with 20 bases in the middle.

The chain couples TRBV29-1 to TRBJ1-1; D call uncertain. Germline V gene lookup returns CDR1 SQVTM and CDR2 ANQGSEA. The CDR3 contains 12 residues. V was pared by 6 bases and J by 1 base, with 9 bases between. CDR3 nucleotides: TGCAGCGTCGGAGCCGAGAACACTGAAGCTTTCTTT. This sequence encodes CSVGAENTEAFF. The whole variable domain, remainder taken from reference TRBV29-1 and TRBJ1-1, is SAVISQKPSRDICQRGTSLTIQCQVDSQVTMMFWYRQQPGQSLTLIATANQGSEATYESGFVIDKFPISRPNLTFSTLTVSNMSPEDSSIYLCSVGAENTEAFFGQGTRLTVV.

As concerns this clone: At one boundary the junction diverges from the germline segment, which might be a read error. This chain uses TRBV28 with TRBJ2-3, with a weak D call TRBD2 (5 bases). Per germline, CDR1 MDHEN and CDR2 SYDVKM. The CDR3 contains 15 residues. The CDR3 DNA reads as TGTGCCAGCAGTTATCCGGGATCCCGCACGGATACGCAGTATTTT. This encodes CASSYPGSRTDTQYF.

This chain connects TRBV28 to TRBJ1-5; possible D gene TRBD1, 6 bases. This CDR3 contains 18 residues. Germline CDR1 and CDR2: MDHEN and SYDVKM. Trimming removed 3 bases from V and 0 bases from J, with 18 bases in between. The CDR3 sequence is CASSFNRVGIGSNQPQHF. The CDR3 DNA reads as TGTGCCAGCAGTTTCAACAGGGTTGGGATCGGTAGCAATCAGCCCCAGCATTTT.

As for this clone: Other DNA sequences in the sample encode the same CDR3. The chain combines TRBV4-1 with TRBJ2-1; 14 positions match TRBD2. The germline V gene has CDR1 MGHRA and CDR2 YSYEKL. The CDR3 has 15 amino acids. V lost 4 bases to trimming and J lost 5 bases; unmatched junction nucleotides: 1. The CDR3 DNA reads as TGCGCCAGCAGCCGGGGACTAGCGGGAGACAATGAGCAGTTCTTC. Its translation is CASSRGLAGDNEQFF.

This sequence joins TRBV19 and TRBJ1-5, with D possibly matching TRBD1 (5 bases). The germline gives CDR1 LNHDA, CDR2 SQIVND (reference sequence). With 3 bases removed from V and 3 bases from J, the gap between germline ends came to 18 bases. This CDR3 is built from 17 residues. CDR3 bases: TGTGCCAGTAGTATGAGGCCGTCCAGGGTCTACAATCAGCCCCAGCATTTT. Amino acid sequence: CASSMRPSRVYNQPQHF.

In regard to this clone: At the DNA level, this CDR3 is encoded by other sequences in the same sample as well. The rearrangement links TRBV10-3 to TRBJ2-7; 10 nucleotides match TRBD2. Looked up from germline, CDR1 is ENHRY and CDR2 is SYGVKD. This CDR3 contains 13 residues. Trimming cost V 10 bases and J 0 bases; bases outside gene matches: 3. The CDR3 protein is CATLAGGSYEQYF. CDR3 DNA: TGTGCCACTTTAGCGGGAGGCTCCTACGAGCAGTACTTC.

CDR3 sequence (DNA): TGTGCCAGCAGCCAAAGCGGGATACAAGAGACCCAGTACTTC. This codes for CASSQSGIQETQYF. This chain links TRBV11-2 with TRBJ2-5, with 7 nucleotides matching TRBD2. V shed 5 bases and J 2 bases; nucleotides not matched to a gene: 5. This CDR3 is built from 14 residues. Germline loops: CDR1 SGHAT, CDR2 FQNNGV.

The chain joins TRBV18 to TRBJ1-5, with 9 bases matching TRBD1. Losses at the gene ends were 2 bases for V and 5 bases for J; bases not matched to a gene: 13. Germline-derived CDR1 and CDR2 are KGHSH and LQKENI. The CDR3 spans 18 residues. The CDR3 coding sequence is TGTGCCAGCTCACCATATATGCCGGGACAGGGTGGTGATCAGCCCCAGCATTTT. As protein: CASSPYMPGQGGDQPQHF.